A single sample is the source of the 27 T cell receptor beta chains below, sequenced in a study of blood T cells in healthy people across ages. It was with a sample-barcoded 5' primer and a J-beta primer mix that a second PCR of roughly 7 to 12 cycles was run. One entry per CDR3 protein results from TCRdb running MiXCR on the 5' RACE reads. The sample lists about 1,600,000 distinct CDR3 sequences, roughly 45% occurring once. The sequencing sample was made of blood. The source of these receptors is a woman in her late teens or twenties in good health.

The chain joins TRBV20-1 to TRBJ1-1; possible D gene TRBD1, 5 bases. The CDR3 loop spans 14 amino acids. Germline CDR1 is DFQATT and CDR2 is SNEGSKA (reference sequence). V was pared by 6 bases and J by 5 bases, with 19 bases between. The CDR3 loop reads CSALGAGLRTEAFF. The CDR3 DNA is TGCAGTGCCCTTGGGGCAGGGCTCCGTACTGAAGCTTTCTTT.

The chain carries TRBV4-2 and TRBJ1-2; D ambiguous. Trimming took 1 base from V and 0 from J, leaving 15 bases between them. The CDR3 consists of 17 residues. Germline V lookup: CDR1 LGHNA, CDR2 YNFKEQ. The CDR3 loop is CASSQVKGRSANYGYTF. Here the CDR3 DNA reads TGTGCCAGCAGCCAAGTCAAAGGACGGTCCGCTAACTATGGCTACACCTTC.

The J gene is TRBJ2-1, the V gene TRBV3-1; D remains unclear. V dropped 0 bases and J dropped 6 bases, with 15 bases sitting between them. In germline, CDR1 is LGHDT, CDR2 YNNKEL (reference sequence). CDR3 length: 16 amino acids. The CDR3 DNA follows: TGTGCCAGCAGCCAAGACCTGACCTTCTCCGGCAATGAGCAGTTCTTC. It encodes CASSQDLTFSGNEQFF.

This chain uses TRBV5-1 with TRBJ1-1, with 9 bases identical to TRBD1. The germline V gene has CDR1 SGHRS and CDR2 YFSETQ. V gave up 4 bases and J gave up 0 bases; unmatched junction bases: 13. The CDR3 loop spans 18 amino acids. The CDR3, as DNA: TGCGCCAGCAGCAAAGTAACAGGGGGCGGAACTATGAACACTGAAGCTTTCTTT. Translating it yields CASSKVTGGGTMNTEAFF.

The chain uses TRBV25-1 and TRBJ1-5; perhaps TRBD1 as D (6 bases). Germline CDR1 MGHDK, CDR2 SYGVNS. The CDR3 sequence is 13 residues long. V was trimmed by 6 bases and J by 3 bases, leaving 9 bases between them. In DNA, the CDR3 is TGTGCCAGCAGAGAGGGGGACAATCAGCCCCAGCATTTT. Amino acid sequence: CASREGDNQPQHF.

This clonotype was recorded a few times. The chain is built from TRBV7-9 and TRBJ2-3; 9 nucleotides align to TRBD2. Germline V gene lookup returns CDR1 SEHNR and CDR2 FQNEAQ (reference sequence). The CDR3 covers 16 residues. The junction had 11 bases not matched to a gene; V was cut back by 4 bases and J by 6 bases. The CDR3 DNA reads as TGTGCCAGCAGCTCGACTAGCGGACAAAAAGGCGATACGCAGTATTTT. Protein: CASSSTSGQKGDTQYF.

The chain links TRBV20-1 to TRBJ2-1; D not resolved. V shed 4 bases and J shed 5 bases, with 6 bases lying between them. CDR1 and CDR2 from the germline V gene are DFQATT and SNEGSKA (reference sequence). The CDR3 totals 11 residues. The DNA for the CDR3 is TGCAGTGCTATGACCGACAATGAGCAGTTCTTC. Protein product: CSAMTDNEQFF.

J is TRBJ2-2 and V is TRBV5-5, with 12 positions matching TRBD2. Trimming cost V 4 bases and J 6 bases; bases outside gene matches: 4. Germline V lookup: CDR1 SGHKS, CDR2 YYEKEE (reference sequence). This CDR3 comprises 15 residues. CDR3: CASSRPSGGAGELFF. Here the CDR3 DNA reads TGTGCCAGCAGCAGACCTAGCGGGGGGGCCGGGGAGCTGTTTTTT.

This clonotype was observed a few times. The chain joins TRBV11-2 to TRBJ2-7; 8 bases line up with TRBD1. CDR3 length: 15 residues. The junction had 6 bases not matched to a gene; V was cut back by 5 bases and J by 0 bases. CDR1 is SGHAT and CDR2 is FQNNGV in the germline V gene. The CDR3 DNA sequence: TGTGCCAGCAGCACGGGACAGGCCAGCTCCTACGAGCAGTACTTC. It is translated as CASSTGQASSYEQYF.

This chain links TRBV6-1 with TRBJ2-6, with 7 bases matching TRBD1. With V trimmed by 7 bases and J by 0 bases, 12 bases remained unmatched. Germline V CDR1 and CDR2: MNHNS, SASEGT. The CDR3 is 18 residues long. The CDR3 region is CASNKGAGSYSGANVLTF. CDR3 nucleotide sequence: TGTGCCAGCAACAAGGGGGCAGGATCTTACTCTGGGGCCAACGTCCTGACTTTC.

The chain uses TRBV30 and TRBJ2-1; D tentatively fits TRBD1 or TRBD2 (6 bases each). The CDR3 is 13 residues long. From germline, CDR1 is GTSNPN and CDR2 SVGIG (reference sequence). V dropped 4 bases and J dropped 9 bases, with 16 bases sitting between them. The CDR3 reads CAWTQGGPSEQFF. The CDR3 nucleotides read TGTGCCTGGACCCAAGGGGGGCCGAGTGAGCAGTTCTTC.

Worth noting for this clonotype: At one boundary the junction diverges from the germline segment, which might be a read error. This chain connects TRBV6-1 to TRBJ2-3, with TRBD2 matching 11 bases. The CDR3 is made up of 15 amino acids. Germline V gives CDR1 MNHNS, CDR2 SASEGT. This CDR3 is CASGSGGAGADAQYF. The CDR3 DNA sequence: TGTGCCAGCGGTAGCGGGGGGGCCGGGGCAGATGCGCAGTATTTT.

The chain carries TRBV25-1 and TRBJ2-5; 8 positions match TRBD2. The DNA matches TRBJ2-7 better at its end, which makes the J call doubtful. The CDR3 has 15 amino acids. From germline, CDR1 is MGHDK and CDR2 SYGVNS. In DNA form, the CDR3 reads TGTGCCAGCAGTGCACCAGCGGGGGTTCCCTACGAGCAGTACTTC. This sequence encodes CASSAPAGVPYEQYF.

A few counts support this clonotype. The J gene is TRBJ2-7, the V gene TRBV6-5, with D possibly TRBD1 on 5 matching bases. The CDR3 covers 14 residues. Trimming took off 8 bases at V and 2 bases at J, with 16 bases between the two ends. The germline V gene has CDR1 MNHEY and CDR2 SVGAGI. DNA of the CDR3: TGTGCCAGCGGCGACTCTAGGGGTGCCTACGAGCAGTACTTC. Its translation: CASGDSRGAYEQYF.

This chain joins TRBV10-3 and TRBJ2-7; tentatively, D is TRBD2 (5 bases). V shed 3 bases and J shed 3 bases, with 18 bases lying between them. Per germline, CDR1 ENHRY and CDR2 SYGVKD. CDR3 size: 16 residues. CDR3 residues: CAISDGLQVRSYEQYF. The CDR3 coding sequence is TGTGCCATCAGTGACGGACTCCAGGTCCGGAGCTACGAGCAGTACTTC.

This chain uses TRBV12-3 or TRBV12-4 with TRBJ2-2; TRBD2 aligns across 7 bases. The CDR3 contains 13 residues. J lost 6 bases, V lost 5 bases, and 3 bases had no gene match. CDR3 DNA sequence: TGTGCCAGCAGTCCGACTAGCCCCGGGGAGCTGTTTTTT. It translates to CASSPTSPGELFF.

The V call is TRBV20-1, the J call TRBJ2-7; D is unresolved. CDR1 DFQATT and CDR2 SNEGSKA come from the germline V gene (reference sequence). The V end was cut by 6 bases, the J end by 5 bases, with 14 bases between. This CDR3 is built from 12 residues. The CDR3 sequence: CSAPILGHEQYF. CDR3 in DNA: TGCAGTGCGCCGATTTTGGGTCACGAGCAGTACTTC.

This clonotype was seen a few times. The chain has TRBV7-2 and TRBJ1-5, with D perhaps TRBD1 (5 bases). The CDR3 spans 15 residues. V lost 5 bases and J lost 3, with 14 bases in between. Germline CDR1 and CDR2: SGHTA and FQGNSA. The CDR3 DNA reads TGTGCCAGCAGCCCGGGACTGACCCCCAATCAGCCCCAGCATTTT. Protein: CASSPGLTPNQPQHF. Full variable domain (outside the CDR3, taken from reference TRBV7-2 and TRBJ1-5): GAGVSQSPSNKVTEKGKDVELRCDPISGHTALYWYRQSLGQGLEFLIYFQGNSAPDKSGLPSDRFSAERTGGSVSTLTIQRTQQEDSAVYLCASSPGLTPNQPQHFGDGTRLSIL.

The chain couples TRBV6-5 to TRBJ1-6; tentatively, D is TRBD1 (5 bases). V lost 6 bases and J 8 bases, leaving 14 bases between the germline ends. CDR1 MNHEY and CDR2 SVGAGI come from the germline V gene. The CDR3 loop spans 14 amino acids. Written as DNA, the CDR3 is TGTGCCAGCAGATTGGGACGGTTGGATTCACCCCTCCACTTT. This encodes CASRLGRLDSPLHF.

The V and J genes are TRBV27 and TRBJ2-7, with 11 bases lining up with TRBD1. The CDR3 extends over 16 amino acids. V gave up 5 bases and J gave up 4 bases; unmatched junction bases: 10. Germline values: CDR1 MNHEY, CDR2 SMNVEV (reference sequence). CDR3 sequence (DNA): TGTGCCAGCAGTGGGCCTGGACAGGGGGCGGGTTACGAGCAGTACTTC. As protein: CASSGPGQGAGYEQYF.

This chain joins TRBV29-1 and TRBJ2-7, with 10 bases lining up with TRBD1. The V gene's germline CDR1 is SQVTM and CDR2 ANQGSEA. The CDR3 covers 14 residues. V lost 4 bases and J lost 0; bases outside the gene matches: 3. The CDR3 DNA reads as TGCAGCGTTGTCGGGACAGGGGTCTCCTACGAGCAGTACTTC. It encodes CSVVGTGVSYEQYF.

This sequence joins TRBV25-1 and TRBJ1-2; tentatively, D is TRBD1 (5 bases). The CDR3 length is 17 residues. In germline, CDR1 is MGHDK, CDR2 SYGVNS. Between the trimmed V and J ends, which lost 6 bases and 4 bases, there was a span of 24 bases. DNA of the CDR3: TGTGCCAGCAGCGCGGCCGGGACTCAAGGAGGGGCCTATGGCTACACCTTC. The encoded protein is CASSAAGTQGGAYGYTF.

The DNA for the CDR3 is TGCGCCAGCAGCCAAGGGGATCTAAGCGATACGCAGTATTTT. This encodes CASSQGDLSDTQYF. V and J are TRBV4-1 and TRBJ2-3; no firm D call. The CDR3 contains 14 residues. Trimming took 1 base from V and 6 from J, leaving 11 bases between them. Germline V gene lookup returns CDR1 MGHRA and CDR2 YSYEKL.

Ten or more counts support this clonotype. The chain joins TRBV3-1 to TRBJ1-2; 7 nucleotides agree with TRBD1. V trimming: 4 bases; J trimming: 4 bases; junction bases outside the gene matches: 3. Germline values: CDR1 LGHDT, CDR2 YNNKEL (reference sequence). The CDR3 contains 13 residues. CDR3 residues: CASSPTGTYGYTF. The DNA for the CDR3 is TGTGCCAGCAGCCCGACAGGGACCTATGGCTACACCTTC.

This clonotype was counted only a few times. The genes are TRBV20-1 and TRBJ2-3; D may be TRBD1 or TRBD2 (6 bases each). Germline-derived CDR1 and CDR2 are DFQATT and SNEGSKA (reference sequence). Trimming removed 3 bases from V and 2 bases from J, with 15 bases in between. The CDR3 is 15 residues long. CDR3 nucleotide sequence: TGCAGTGCTAGGAGTGGGGGGCTTGTCACAGATACGCAGTATTTT. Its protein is CSARSGGLVTDTQYF.

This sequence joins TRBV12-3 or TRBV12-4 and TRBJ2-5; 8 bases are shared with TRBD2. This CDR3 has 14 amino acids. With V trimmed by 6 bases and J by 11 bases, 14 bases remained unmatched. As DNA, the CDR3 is TGTGCCAGCAGGAGCGGGGGATCCTTTTTTGAGCAGTACTTC. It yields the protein CASRSGGSFFEQYF.

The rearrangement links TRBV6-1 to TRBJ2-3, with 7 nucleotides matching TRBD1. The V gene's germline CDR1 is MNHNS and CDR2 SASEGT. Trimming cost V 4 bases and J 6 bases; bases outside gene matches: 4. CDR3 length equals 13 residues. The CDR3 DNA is TGTGCCAGCAGTGGGACAGGCTCCGATACGCAGTATTTT. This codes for CASSGTGSDTQYF.